These T cell receptor beta chains were read from a single sample in a study of HIV-infected patients and healthy controls. From the 5' RACE reads, TCRdb called clonotypes with MiXCR, one entry per CDR3 protein. The profile covers about 3,800 distinct CDR3 sequences, with about 8% appearing a single time and approximately 18% taken by the ten largest. This material consisted of blood, taken during antiretroviral therapy. The receptors derive from an adult with HIV infection. CDR3s include the opening cysteine and the closing phenylalanine or tryptophan. D genes are given only for firm matches. Only some rows state a clone size, as once, few, many or a class for expanded clones.

cdr3_aa,cdr3_nt,clone_size,v_call,d_call,j_call
CASRGVGYEQYF,TGTGCCAGCCGGGGGGTCGGGTACGAGCAGTACTTC,medium-sized,TRBV12-3/TRBV12-4,TRBD2,TRBJ2-7
CASSPTGARRETQYF,TGTGCCAGCAGCCCCACGGGGGCCCGGCGGGAGACCCAGTACTTC,medium-sized,TRBV7-2,NA,TRBJ2-5
CASSPQTGAIYGYTF,TGTGCCAGCAGTCCCCAGACAGGGGCCATCTATGGCTACACCTTC,large,TRBV6-5,TRBD1,TRBJ1-2
CASSTSGGISTDTQYF,TGTGCCAGCTCGACTAGCGGGGGGATTAGCACAGATACGCAGTATTTT,medium-sized,TRBV9,TRBD2,TRBJ2-3
CASSPRRSNQPQHF,TGTGCCAGCAGCCCCCGACGCAGCAATCAGCCCCAGCATTTT,medium-sized,TRBV5-8,NA,TRBJ1-5
CSAYSTPGTGANYGYTF,TGCAGTGCGTATTCAACCCCCGGGACAGGAGCTAACTATGGCTACACCTTC,NA,TRBV20-1,TRBD1,TRBJ1-2
CASSDEFTSGGGAEQFF,TGTGCCAGCAGCGATGAATTTACTAGCGGGGGGGGGGCTGAGCAGTTCTTC,few,TRBV2,TRBD2,TRBJ2-1
CASSQAGLAGGEQYF,TGTGCCAGCAGCCAAGCAGGGCTTGCGGGGGGTGAGCAGTACTTC,medium-sized,TRBV5-6,TRBD2,TRBJ2-7
CATSPGVPDSFLSTDTQYF,TGTGCCACCAGCCCCGGAGTGCCAGACAGTTTCCTTAGCACAGATACGCAGTATTTT,many,TRBV24-1,NA,TRBJ2-3
CASSESTLTMNEQFF,TGCGCCAGCAGTGAGTCGACCTTAACGATGAATGAGCAGTTCTTC,medium-sized,TRBV10-2,NA,TRBJ2-1
CASSHKDLLQFF,TGTGCCAGCAGCCACAAAGACTTACTGCAGTTCTTC,medium-sized,TRBV6-5,NA,TRBJ2-1
CASSGGEEQPQHF,TGCGCCAGCAGCGGTGGGGAAGAGCAGCCCCAGCATTTT,many,TRBV4-1,NA,TRBJ1-5
CASSPLTGLAKNIQYF,TGCGCCAGCAGCCCGCTCACAGGGCTAGCCAAAAACATTCAGTACTTC,few,TRBV5-1,NA,TRBJ2-4
CASSLGGQYSNQPQHF,TGTGCCAGCAGCTTAGGAGGGCAGTATAGCAATCAGCCCCAGCATTTT,medium-sized,TRBV7-8,NA,TRBJ1-5
CASSQVKSGGYRNEQFF,TGCGCCAGCAGCCAAGTCAAGAGCGGGGGGTACAGAAATGAGCAGTTCTTC,medium-sized,TRBV4-3,TRBD2,TRBJ2-1
CSVYRMNTEAFF,TGCAGCGTCTACCGAATGAACACTGAAGCTTTCTTT,many,TRBV29-1,NA,TRBJ1-1
CASSEMGARSYGYTF,TGCGCCAGCAGTGAGATGGGGGCGCGGAGCTATGGCTACACCTTC,many,TRBV10-2,NA,TRBJ1-2
CASSGQGAGTEAFF,TGTGCCAGCAGCGGACAGGGGGCAGGCACTGAAGCTTTCTTT,medium-sized,TRBV9,TRBD1,TRBJ1-1
CSARTVLNQPQHF,TGCAGTGCCCGGACAGTGCTCAATCAGCCCCAGCATTTT,medium-sized,TRBV20-1,NA,TRBJ1-5
CGSGGANEQFF,TGCGGGTCAGGGGGGGCCAATGAGCAGTTCTTC,medium-sized,TRBV20-1,NA,TRBJ2-1
CASTKSRSGGQETQYF,TGTGCCAGCACTAAGTCGCGAAGCGGGGGTCAAGAGACCCAGTACTTC,few,TRBV2,TRBD2,TRBJ2-5
CASSSSGPMLPLHF,TGTGCCAGCAGTTCGTCCGGACCTATGCTGCCCCTCCACTTT,few,TRBV28,NA,TRBJ1-6
CASSLGQGLRQPQHF,TGCGCCAGCAGCTTAGGGCAGGGACTAAGGCAGCCCCAGCATTTT,medium-sized,TRBV5-1,NA,TRBJ1-5
CASSPRSRGTDTQYF,TGTGCCAGCTCACCACGGAGCAGGGGCACAGATACGCAGTATTTT,many,TRBV18,NA,TRBJ2-3
CASSPGSPGTGGNEQFF,TGTGCCAGCAGCCCCGGAAGTCCCGGGACAGGGGGCAATGAGCAGTTCTTC,medium-sized,TRBV3-1,TRBD1,TRBJ2-1
CASSRSRGSETQYF,TGTGCCAGCAGCCGGTCGAGGGGTTCAGAGACCCAGTACTTC,few,TRBV3-1,NA,TRBJ2-5
CASSPRDPPNYEQYF,TGTGCCAGCAGCCCGAGGGACCCCCCAAACTACGAGCAGTACTTC,many,TRBV2,NA,TRBJ2-7
CASSSTGTGGQPQHF,TGTGCCAGCAGCTCCACGGGCACAGGGGGCCAGCCCCAGCATTTT,NA,TRBV7-3,TRBD1,TRBJ1-5
CASSQVVGGAYEQYF,TGCGCCAGCAGCCAAGTGGTCGGGGGGGCCTACGAGCAGTACTTC,medium-sized,TRBV4-1,TRBD2,TRBJ2-7
CASSLVRTSGGYNEQFF,TGTGCCAGCAGCTTAGTCAGGACTAGCGGGGGATACAATGAGCAGTTCTTC,many,TRBV11-1,TRBD2,TRBJ2-1
CSAPGQAGDGYTF,TGCAGTGCCCCGGGACAGGCCGGGGATGGCTACACCTTC,medium-sized,TRBV20-1,TRBD1,TRBJ1-2
CASSVTGGSTEAFF,TGTGCCAGCAGCGTAACAGGGGGCTCCACTGAAGCTTTCTTT,medium-sized,TRBV7-3,TRBD1,TRBJ1-1
CASSYGVFNTYSPLHF,TGTGCCAGCAGTTACGGGGTTTTCAATACTTATTCACCCCTCCACTTT,medium-sized,TRBV6-5,NA,TRBJ1-6
CASSQDRLTEKLFF,TGTGCCAGCAGCCAAGACAGGTTGACTGAAAAACTGTTTTTT,medium-sized,TRBV7-9,NA,TRBJ1-4
CASSYSTRQETQYF,TGTGCCAGCAGTTACTCGACTAGACAAGAGACCCAGTACTTC,many,TRBV6-2/TRBV6-3,NA,TRBJ2-5
CASSSQGFGTEAFF,TGTGCCAGCAGCTCACAGGGATTCGGAACTGAAGCTTTCTTT,medium-sized,TRBV7-8,NA,TRBJ1-1
CASSLLDRSNTGELFF,TGTGCCAGCAGCTTACTAGACAGGTCGAACACCGGGGAGCTGTTTTTT,few,TRBV7-3,NA,TRBJ2-2
CASRHRGSDTEAFF,TGCGCCAGCAGGCACAGGGGGTCGGACACTGAAGCTTTCTTT,medium-sized,TRBV10-2,TRBD1,TRBJ1-1
CASSQEYARGQENTGELFF,TGTGCCAGCAGCCAAGAGTATGCACGGGGACAGGAAAACACCGGGGAGCTGTTTTTT,medium-sized,TRBV3-1,TRBD1,TRBJ2-2
CASSVGQETQYF,TGTGCCAGCAGCGTAGGACAAGAGACCCAGTACTTC,few,TRBV9,NA,TRBJ2-5
CASSSWDRGLNEQFF,TGTGCCAGCAGCTCGTGGGACAGGGGGCTAAATGAGCAGTTCTTC,medium-sized,TRBV7-2,TRBD1,TRBJ2-1
CASSTNLGGDEQFF,TGTGCCAGCAGCACAAATTTGGGAGGGGATGAGCAGTTCTTC,medium-sized,TRBV7-3,TRBD2,TRBJ2-1
CASSQASGANVLTF,TGCGCGAGCAGCCAAGCCTCTGGGGCCAACGTCCTGACTTTC,medium-sized,TRBV5-1,NA,TRBJ2-6
CSVLPPSGGAFTQYF,TGCAGCGTTCTTCCCCCTAGCGGGGGGGCCTTTACGCAGTATTTT,NA,TRBV29-1,TRBD2,TRBJ2-3
CSAREPLKNTEAFF,TGCAGTGCTAGAGAGCCCCTCAAGAACACTGAAGCTTTCTTT,medium-sized,TRBV20-1,NA,TRBJ1-1
CASSLAQRNEQFF,TGTGCCAGCAGCTTAGCCCAGCGGAATGAGCAGTTCTTC,medium-sized,TRBV11-1,NA,TRBJ2-1
CASSFASGDYNEQFF,TGTGCCAGCAGCTTCGCTAGCGGGGACTACAATGAGCAGTTCTTC,few,TRBV7-9,TRBD2,TRBJ2-1
CASSVDGRTGVTKDTDTQYF,TGTGCCAGCAGCGTAGATGGGCGGACAGGGGTAACCAAGGACACAGATACGCAGTATTTT,few,TRBV9,TRBD1,TRBJ2-3
CASSIVADETQYF,TGCGCCAGCAGCATCGTAGCGGACGAGACCCAGTACTTC,medium-sized,TRBV5-1,NA,TRBJ2-5
CASSKPQVYGYTF,TGTGCCAGCAGCAAACCGCAAGTCTATGGCTACACCTTC,few,TRBV21-1,NA,TRBJ1-2
CASSPTGFPSPGQPQHF,TGTGCCAGCAGTCCTACAGGGTTCCCATCTCCCGGTCAGCCCCAGCATTTT,NA,TRBV6-6,NA,TRBJ1-5
CASSQVLNTIYF,TGTGCCAGCAGCCAAGTTCTCAACACCATATATTTT,medium-sized,TRBV3-1,NA,TRBJ1-3
CSAQSHLKETQYF,TGCAGTGCTCAATCTCACCTGAAAGAGACCCAGTACTTC,medium-sized,TRBV20-1,NA,TRBJ2-5
CAISESDSFSEQYF,TGTGCCATCAGTGAGTCTGACAGTTTTAGCGAGCAGTACTTC,medium-sized,TRBV10-3,NA,TRBJ2-7
CASSGGFNQPQHF,TGTGCCAGCTCTGGGGGATTCAATCAGCCCCAGCATTTT,medium-sized,TRBV6-6,NA,TRBJ1-5
CASSPTLGEGSSYNEQFF,TGTGCCAGCAGCCCTACCCTCGGTGAGGGGAGCTCCTACAATGAGCAGTTCTTC,many,TRBV13,NA,TRBJ2-1
CASSSHQELFF,TGTGCCAGCAGCTCGCACCAGGAGCTGTTTTTT,NA,TRBV11-3,NA,TRBJ2-2
CASSQDSGANVLTF,TGTGCCAGCAGCCAAGATAGTGGGGCCAACGTCCTGACTTTC,medium-sized,TRBV3-1,NA,TRBJ2-6
CSVEKGAEGYTF,TGCAGCGTTGAAAAGGGGGCGGAGGGCTACACCTTC,many,TRBV29-1,TRBD1,TRBJ1-2
CASSFGQGVEAFF,TGTGCCAGCAGTTTCGGGCAGGGGGTTGAAGCTTTCTTT,medium-sized,TRBV12-3/TRBV12-4,TRBD1,TRBJ1-1